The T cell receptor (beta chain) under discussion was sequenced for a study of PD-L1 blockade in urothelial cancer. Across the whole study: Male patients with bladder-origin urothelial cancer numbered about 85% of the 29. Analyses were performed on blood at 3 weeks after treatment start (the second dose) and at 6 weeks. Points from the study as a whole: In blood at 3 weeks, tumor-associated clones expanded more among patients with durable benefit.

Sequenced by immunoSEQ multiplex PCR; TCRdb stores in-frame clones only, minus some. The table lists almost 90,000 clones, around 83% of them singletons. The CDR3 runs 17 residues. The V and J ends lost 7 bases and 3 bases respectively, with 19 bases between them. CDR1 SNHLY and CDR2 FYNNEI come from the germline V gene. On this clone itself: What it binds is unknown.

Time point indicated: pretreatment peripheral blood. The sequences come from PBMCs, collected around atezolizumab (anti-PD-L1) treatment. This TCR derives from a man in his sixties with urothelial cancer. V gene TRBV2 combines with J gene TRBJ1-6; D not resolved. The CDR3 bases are TGTGCCAGCACCCTCAGTCCGCCGGGAGACTATAATTCACCCCTCCACTTT. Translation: CASTLSPPGDYNSPLHF.